A single sample is the source of the 20 T cell receptor beta chains below, sequenced in a study of identical twins. TCRdb itself ran the 5' RACE reads through MiXCR, one entry per CDR3 protein. This table has more than 600,000 distinct CDR3 sequences, over 15% appearing once. This sample was also put to use in a study of T cells expressing NK-cell markers.

Sequenced material: PBMCs. Source of these receptors: a woman between 18 and 30 years old in good health.

Only a few counts were recorded for this clonotype. The CDR3 DNA is TGTGCCTGGAGTCAAGACTACGAGCAGTACTTC. The encoded protein is CAWSQDYEQYF. The chain joins TRBV30 to TRBJ2-7; D is ambiguous. The CDR3 length is 11 residues. V was pared by 2 bases and J by 3 bases, with 5 bases between. In germline, CDR1 is GTSNPN, CDR2 SVGIG (reference sequence). The full variable domain, with the rest looked up from reference TRBV30 and TRBJ2-7, is SQTIHQWPATLVQPVGSPLSLECTVEGTSNPNLYWYRQAAGRGLQLLFYSVGIGQISSEVPQNLSASRPQDRQFILSSKKLLLSDSGFYLCAWSQDYEQYFGPGTRLTVT.

This clonotype was found many times. This chain connects TRBV12-3 or TRBV12-4 to TRBJ1-1, with unresolved D. The CDR3 length is 11 residues. V was shortened by 6 bases and J by 4 bases, with 6 bases between the two germline ends. CDR3 sequence reads: CASSLRTEAFF. The CDR3 DNA follows: TGTGCCAGCAGCCTTCGCACTGAAGCTTTCTTT.

This chain's CDR3 is CASKPGLGNNEQFF. The CDR3 coding sequence is TGTGCCAGCAAACCGGGACTTGGGAACAATGAGCAGTTCTTC. The J gene is TRBJ2-1, the V gene TRBV6-1; the D gene is possibly TRBD2 (6 bases). The CDR3 contains 14 residues. Trimming removed 7 bases from V and 5 bases from J, with 15 bases in between. The germline V gene encodes CDR1 MNHNS and CDR2 SASEGT.

This clonotype turned up a few times. The chain employs TRBV11-1 and TRBJ2-1; 11 nucleotides match TRBD2. CDR3 length: 18 residues. Germline V gene sequence: CDR1 SGHAT, CDR2 FQDESV (reference sequence). Unmatched junction bases numbered 15, after V lost 11 bases and J lost 0 bases. CDR3 coding DNA: TGTGCCTTCTATCTGGCTAGCGGGGGGTTGAGCTCCTACAATGAGCAGTTCTTC. Residues: CAFYLASGGLSSYNEQFF.

This clonotype was seen more than once but under ten times. The chain joins TRBV29-1 to TRBJ1-1; D is perhaps TRBD1 (5 bases). CDR1 and CDR2 (germline): SQVTM, ANQGSEA. This CDR3 comprises 12 residues. Trimming cost V 4 bases and J 5 bases, with 11 bases left between them. The CDR3 DNA sequence: TGCAGCGTTGGTTCCAGGGCAACTGAAGCTTTCTTT. It encodes CSVGSRATEAFF. Filled out from reference TRBV29-1 and TRBJ1-1, the complete variable domain reads SAVISQKPSRDICQRGTSLTIQCQVDSQVTMMFWYRQQPGQSLTLIATANQGSEATYESGFVIDKFPISRPNLTFSTLTVSNMSPEDSSIYLCSVGSRATEAFFGQGTRLTVV.

The genes are TRBV6-2 or TRBV6-3 and TRBJ1-2; D not resolved. Germline-derived CDR1 and CDR2 are MNHEY and SVGEGT. This CDR3 has 11 amino acids. V was shortened by 7 bases and J by 7 bases, with 10 bases between the two germline ends. CDR3 nucleotides: TGTGCCAGCACAGATTTCTCTGGCTACACCTTC. Residues: CASTDFSGYTF.

A note on this clonotype: A read error may account for a junction end that differs from germline. The chain uses TRBV7-9 and TRBJ1-6; D perhaps matches TRBD1 (5 bases). The CDR3 loop spans 15 amino acids. The germline CDR1 and CDR2 sequences are SEHNR and FQNEAQ (reference sequence). For the CDR3, the DNA is TGTGCCAGCAGCTCCAGGGAAGGAGGGAATTTACCCCTCCACTTT. It is translated as CASSSREGGNLPLHF.

This clonotype appeared a few times. This rearrangement joins TRBV5-8 to TRBJ2-1, with D perhaps TRBD1 (5 bases). The CDR3 contains 15 residues. The V end lost 9 bases, the J end lost 6 bases, and 22 bases lay between the germline ends. Germline-derived CDR1 and CDR2 are SGHTS and YDEGEE. The CDR3 DNA is TGTGCCACCAGTCGTTTGTCAGGGTCCAGCAATGAGCAGTTCTTC. It translates to CATSRLSGSSNEQFF.

The chain couples TRBV10-1 to TRBJ2-7; 9 bases align to TRBD2. Germline CDR1 WNHNN, CDR2 SYGVQD (reference sequence). The CDR3 is 16 residues long. The junction had 14 bases not matched to a gene; V was cut back by 11 bases and J by 0 bases. CDR3 DNA sequence: TGCGCCCAGGGGACAGTAGCGGGAGACTTCTCCTACGAGCAGTACTTC. The encoded protein is CAQGTVAGDFSYEQYF.

V and J are TRBV7-9 and TRBJ2-7, with D unresolved. The CDR3 sequence is 15 residues long. Trimming stripped 3 bases from V and 2 bases from J, with 14 bases between. Per the germline V gene, CDR1 is SEHNR and CDR2 is FQNEAQ (reference sequence). The CDR3 region is CASSLSALVPYEQYF. The CDR3 DNA reads TGTGCCAGCAGCTTGAGTGCGCTAGTTCCCTACGAGCAGTACTTC. The entire variable domain, with the rest obtained from reference TRBV7-9 and TRBJ2-7, is as follows: DTGVSQNPRHKITKRGQNVTFRCDPISEHNRLYWYRQTLGQGPEFLTYFQNEAQLEKSRLLSDRFSAERPKGSFSTLEIQRTEQGDSAMYLCASSLSALVPYEQYFGPGTRLTVT.

The rearrangement joins TRBV7-2 to TRBJ2-7, with D hard to call. The CDR3 totals 14 residues. Germline V gene data show CDR1 as SGHTA and CDR2 as FQGNSA. Deletions cut 3 bases from V and 1 base from J, with 10 bases between. The CDR3 region is CASSFQSGSYEQYF. DNA for the CDR3: TGTGCCAGCAGCTTTCAATCCGGATCCTACGAGCAGTACTTC.

This clonotype was recorded a few times. The chain recombines TRBV27 with TRBJ1-4; D perhaps matches TRBD1 (6 bases). Trimming pared 5 bases from V and 8 bases from J, leaving 18 bases between. CDR1 is MNHEY, CDR2 SMNVEV, per germline (reference sequence). The CDR3 runs to 15 residues. In DNA, the CDR3 is TGTGCCAGCAGTAGCCAAACAGGGATCGGGGAAAAACTGTTTTTT. Its translation: CASSSQTGIGEKLFF.

This clonotype was recorded many times. The chain uses TRBV20-1 and TRBJ2-3, with TRBD2 matching 9 bases. Per the germline V gene, CDR1 is DFQATT and CDR2 is SNEGSKA (reference sequence). The V gene end was trimmed by 3 bases and the J gene end by 2 bases; junction bases not matched to a gene: 3. This CDR3 is built from 14 residues. The CDR3 sequence is CSASVAGATDTQYF. The CDR3 nucleotides are TGCAGTGCTAGCGTAGCGGGGGCCACAGATACGCAGTATTTT.

This clonotype was seen a few times. In nucleotides, the CDR3 is TGCAGCGTTGAAAGACTAGCGGGAGGCAGGGAGCAGTACTTC. Translating gives CSVERLAGGREQYF. The chain has TRBV29-1 and TRBJ2-7; 13 nucleotides agree with TRBD2. The CDR3 sequence is 14 residues long. Looked up from germline, CDR1 is SQVTM and CDR2 is ANQGSEA. The ends lost 2 bases at V and 7 bases at J; junction bases unmatched: 5.

The V gene is TRBV5-5, the J gene TRBJ2-5, with D possibly TRBD1 on 7 matching bases. V lost 4 bases and J 5 bases, leaving 15 bases between the germline ends. This CDR3 has 14 amino acids. Germline V gene sequence: CDR1 SGHKS, CDR2 YYEKEE (reference sequence). Written as DNA, the CDR3 is TGTGCCAGCAGCGCCGGAGGGGGCGTGGAGACCCAGTACTTC. It is translated as CASSAGGGVETQYF.

The CDR3 region is CASRTIAPGNTIYF. CDR3 coding DNA: TGTGCCAGCAGAACCATAGCTCCCGGAAACACCATATATTTT. This rearrangement joins TRBV6-4 to TRBJ1-3; D unclear. The CDR3 is made up of 14 amino acids. Trimming shortened V by 6 bases and J by 4 bases, and 13 bases separated the two germline ends. Germline V gene sequence: CDR1 MRHNA, CDR2 SNTAGT.

This clonotype was observed a few times. V gene TRBV10-3 combines with J gene TRBJ2-7; no firm D call. This CDR3 comprises 17 residues. The germline V gene has CDR1 ENHRY and CDR2 SYGVKD. V was trimmed by 4 bases and J by 1 base, leaving 20 bases between them. This CDR3 is CAISGSRGFPGSYEQYF. The CDR3 DNA is TGTGCCATCAGTGGTAGCCGTGGGTTCCCAGGTTCCTACGAGCAGTACTTC.

The chain recombines TRBV5-1 with TRBJ2-7, with 16 bases fitting TRBD2. V was pared by 0 bases and J by 9 bases, with 3 bases of the junction left unmatched. Looked up from germline, CDR1 is SGHRS and CDR2 is YFSETQ. This CDR3 has 15 residues. In DNA, the CDR3 is TGCGCCAGCAGCTTGGTGGGACTAGCGGGAGGGCCGCAGTACTTC. Encoded protein: CASSLVGLAGGPQYF.

The rearrangement links TRBV5-5 to TRBJ2-7, with a tentative D call TRBD2 (5 bases). There are 16 residues in the CDR3. CDR1 is SGHKS and CDR2 is YYEKEE in the germline V gene (reference sequence). V was pared by 2 bases and J by 5 bases, with 20 bases between. The CDR3 here is CASSFPPWSSLHEQYF. The DNA of the CDR3 is TGTGCCAGCAGCTTTCCGCCTTGGTCTAGCTTACACGAGCAGTACTTC.

V is TRBV11-2 and J is TRBJ2-1, with a tentative D call TRBD1 (5 bases). This CDR3 region has 16 residues. V was shortened by 1 base and J by 1 base, with 11 bases between the two germline ends. Per germline, CDR1 SGHAT and CDR2 FQNNGV. The CDR3 reads CASSLVRQGSYNEQFF. The CDR3 nucleotides read TGTGCCAGCAGCTTAGTTAGGCAGGGTTCCTACAATGAGCAGTTCTTC.